The 23 T cell receptor beta chains below were found in one sample sequenced in a study of blood T cell repertoires in COVID-19. The assay was immunoSEQ multiplex PCR, and TCRdb's table has in-frame clones only and misses some. Seen here are approximately 67,000 clones, approximately 86% observed once, and the top ten hold 5% to 7.5%. Sequencing was performed on peripheral blood. These receptors were obtained from a man aged 60 to 75 with acute or convalescent COVID-19.

The chain uses TRBV30 and TRBJ1-4, with D possibly TRBD1 on 6 matching bases. V was shortened by 1 base and J by 8 bases, with 8 bases between the two germline ends. The germline V gene has CDR1 GTSNPN and CDR2 SVGIG (reference sequence). The CDR3 has 12 amino acids. CDR3 bases: TGTGCCTGGAGTGGGGGGCCCGAAAAACTGTTTTTT. As protein: CAWSGGPEKLFF.

This clone was seen just once. CDR3 coding DNA: TGTGCCAGCAGCCGACAGGGTTTTAACACCATATATTTT. The encoded protein is CASSRQGFNTIYF. The genes are TRBV7-8 and TRBJ1-3, with 7 bases matching TRBD1. The V and J ends lost 5 bases and 7 bases, in that order; junction bases with no gene match: 5. CDR1 is SGHVS and CDR2 is FQNEAQ in the germline V gene. CDR3 length: 13 residues. Based on the CDR3 plus reference TRBV7-8 and TRBJ1-3, the full variable domain is GAGVSQSPRYKVAKRGQDVALRCDPISGHVSLFWYQQALGQGPEFLTYFQNEAQLDKSGLPSDRFFAERPEGSVSTLKIQRTQQEDSAVYLCASSRQGFNTIYFGEGSWLTVV.

The V call is TRBV29-1, the J call TRBJ1-1, with 7 bases matching TRBD1. After removal of 2 bases from V and 1 base from J, the junction contained 4 bases not matched to a gene. Looked up from germline, CDR1 is SQVTM and CDR2 is ANQGSEA. The CDR3 consists of 14 residues. The CDR3: CSVENWDRNTEAFF. The CDR3 region has the DNA TGCAGCGTTGAAAATTGGGACAGGAACACTGAAGCTTTCTTT.

A few counts support this clone. The chain uses TRBV25-1 and TRBJ2-1; D gene ambiguous. The germline CDR1 and CDR2 sequences are MGHDK and SYGVNS. V gave up 7 bases and J gave up 0 bases, with 13 bases separating them. The CDR3 consists of 15 residues. CDR3 residues: CASKARISSYNEQFF. The CDR3 bases are TGTGCCAGCAAGGCGAGGATCAGCTCCTACAATGAGCAGTTCTTC.

The gene calls are TRBV6-2 or TRBV6-3 and TRBJ1-3; the D is unclear. This CDR3 spans 14 amino acids. Per germline, CDR1 MNHEY and CDR2 SVGEGT. Trimming stripped 6 bases from V and 2 bases from J, with 11 bases between. The DNA for the CDR3 is TGTGCCAGCAGCTTTAGAACTACTGGAAACACCATATATTTT. Its translation: CASSFRTTGNTIYF.

The genes are TRBV19 and TRBJ1-2; D gene ambiguous. The CDR3 sequence is 15 residues long. V lost 3 bases, J lost 1 base, and 12 bases lay in between. CDR1 LNHDA and CDR2 SQIVND come from the germline V gene (reference sequence). The CDR3 spells CASSMKKTFNYGYTF. CDR3 nucleotide sequence: TGTGCCAGTAGTATGAAAAAGACTTTTAACTATGGCTACACCTTC.

This rearrangement joins TRBV11-3 to TRBJ2-5; 7 bases line up with TRBD2. The V and J ends lost 5 bases and 3 bases, in that order; junction bases with no gene match: 6. CDR1 is SGHNT, CDR2 YENEEA, per germline. There are 14 residues in the CDR3. In DNA form, the CDR3 reads TGTGCCAGCAGCCCCGGGGGAGGGGAAGAGACCCAGTACTTC. Translating it yields CASSPGGGEETQYF.

V usage is TRBV30 and J usage is TRBJ1-2; 7 nucleotides align to TRBD1. CDR1 and CDR2 from the germline V gene are GTSNPN and SVGIG (reference sequence). Trimming cost V 3 bases and J 3 bases; bases outside gene matches: 7. The CDR3 totals 14 residues. CDR3 residues: CAWRSTGLYYGYTF. DNA of the CDR3: TGTGCCTGGAGATCGACAGGGCTATACTATGGCTACACCTTC.

The chain links TRBV6-1 to TRBJ2-6; D unresolved. Germline assignment: CDR1 MNHNS and CDR2 SASEGT. CDR3 length: 16 amino acids. Trimming stripped 2 bases from V and 5 bases from J, with 13 bases between. The DNA for the CDR3 is TGTGCCAGCAGTGAAAGGAGCCGCCCCAGGGCCAACGTCCTGACTTTC. Amino acids: CASSERSRPRANVLTF.

The J gene is TRBJ2-5, the V gene TRBV14; unclear D gene. The CDR3 length is 13 residues. Germline lookup yields CDR1 SGHDN and CDR2 FVKESK. Trimming removed 0 bases from V and 7 bases from J, with 9 bases in between. The CDR3 loop is CASSQDHGGTQYF. DNA of the CDR3: TGTGCCAGCAGCCAAGATCACGGCGGGACCCAGTACTTC.

DNA for the CDR3: TGTGCCAGCGCGTCTAGAGTGTACGATGAGCAGTTCTTC. Protein product: CASASRVYDEQFF. The V gene is TRBV6-5, the J gene TRBJ2-1, with D unclear. The CDR3 covers 13 residues. Per the germline V gene, CDR1 is MNHEY and CDR2 is SVGAGI. Trimming removed 8 bases at V and 8 bases at J, with 16 bases between.

The rearrangement links TRBV19 to TRBJ2-3, with a possible D match to TRBD2 (6 bases). Germline CDR1 is LNHDA and CDR2 is SQIVND (reference sequence). CDR3 size: 14 residues. V was trimmed by 6 bases and J by 0 bases, leaving 10 bases between them. In DNA, the CDR3 is TGTGCCAGTAGCACTAGCCCTAGCACAGATACGCAGTATTTT. Protein product: CASSTSPSTDTQYF. The whole variable domain, remainder taken from reference TRBV19 and TRBJ2-3, is DGGITQSPKYLFRKEGQNVTLSCEQNLNHDAMYWYRQDPGQGLRLIYYSQIVNDFQKGDIAEGYSVSREKKESFPLTVTSAQKNPTAFYLCASSTSPSTDTQYFGPGTRLTVL.

The chain couples TRBV7-2 to TRBJ2-7, with 9 bases that match TRBD1. From germline, CDR1 is SGHTA and CDR2 FQGNSA. The CDR3 spans 13 residues. After removal of 3 bases from V and 7 bases from J, the junction contained 4 bases not matched to a gene. The CDR3 sequence is CASSLYRGQEQYV. The CDR3 DNA reads TGTGCCAGCAGCTTGTACAGGGGGCAAGAGCAGTACGTC.

The chain uses TRBV30 and TRBJ1-4; D is uncertain. CDR3 length equals 15 residues. CDR1 and CDR2 from the germline V gene are GTSNPN and SVGIG (reference sequence). The V and J ends lost 3 bases and 0 bases respectively, with 11 bases between them. The CDR3: CAWSRISATNEKLFF. The CDR3 DNA sequence: TGTGCCTGGAGCCGCATTTCAGCAACTAATGAAAAACTGTTTTTT.

This clone was detected once. V and J are TRBV5-1 and TRBJ1-3; D not resolved. Between the trimmed V and J ends, which lost 0 bases and 3 bases, there was a span of 4 bases. Germline lookup yields CDR1 SGHRS and CDR2 YFSETQ. The CDR3 loop spans 13 amino acids. For the CDR3, the DNA is TGCGCCAGCAGCTTGGGAGGTGGAAACACCATATATTTT. Protein product: CASSLGGGNTIYF.

This clone was seen a single time. V usage is TRBV2 and J usage is TRBJ1-2, with D unclear. Germline V gives CDR1 SNHLY, CDR2 FYNNEI. V was trimmed by 4 bases and J by 1 base, leaving 7 bases between them. The CDR3 covers 13 residues. The CDR3 sequence: CASSAGINYGYTF. The CDR3 region has the DNA TGTGCCAGCAGTGCCGGGATTAACTATGGCTACACCTTC.

This chain uses TRBV2 with TRBJ1-5; D uncertain. Trimming left V 6 bases short and J 0 bases short, with 9 bases between. Germline lookup yields CDR1 SNHLY and CDR2 FYNNEI. The CDR3 consists of 14 residues. CDR3 bases: TGTGCCAGCAGGCTGACTCGTAGCAATCAGCCCCAGCATTTT. Amino acids: CASRLTRSNQPQHF.

Only a few counts were recorded for this clone. The CDR3 nucleotides read TGTGCCAGCAGCCCCCGACTTGAAGCTTTCTTT. Its translation: CASSPRLEAFF. The chain carries TRBV11-2 and TRBJ1-1; D ambiguous. The CDR3 covers 11 residues. Germline-derived CDR1 and CDR2 are SGHAT and FQNNGV. Trimming took off 5 bases at V and 7 bases at J, with 8 bases between the two ends.

This chain joins TRBV6-2 or TRBV6-3 and TRBJ1-5; D unresolved. CDR3 size: 14 residues. Germline CDR1 reads MNHEY; CDR2 reads SVGEGT. V shed 2 bases and J shed 3 bases, with 8 bases lying between them. CDR3 in amino acids: CASSYEVLNQPQHF. The CDR3 DNA reads as TGTGCCAGCAGTTACGAGGTGCTCAATCAGCCCCAGCATTTT.

The chain links TRBV7-9 to TRBJ2-3, with 9 bases aligning to TRBD1. Trimming took 5 bases from V and 5 from J; bases not matched to a gene: 5. Germline V CDR1 and CDR2: SEHNR, FQNEAQ (reference sequence). The CDR3 is 14 residues long. As DNA, the CDR3 is TGTGCCAGCAGCCAGGGACAGGGCGGAGATACGCAGTATTTT. It specifies CASSQGQGGDTQYF.

This chain joins TRBV19 and TRBJ1-1; D is ambiguous. CDR3 length equals 15 residues. Germline V gene lookup returns CDR1 LNHDA and CDR2 SQIVND (reference sequence). The V end lost 3 bases, the J end lost 1 base, and 12 bases lay between the germline ends. The CDR3 here is CASSMMSKQNTEAFF. CDR3 coding DNA: TGTGCCAGTAGTATGATGTCGAAACAGAACACTGAAGCTTTCTTT.

The chain recombines TRBV30 with TRBJ1-5; D remains ambiguous. Germline CDR1 reads GTSNPN; CDR2 reads SVGIG (reference sequence). Trimming shortened V by 5 bases and J by 7 bases, and 18 bases separated the two germline ends. The CDR3 consists of 14 residues. The CDR3 DNA follows: TGTGCCTGGTCCCCGGGCGGGCGGGAACAGCCCCAGCATTTT. This gives the protein CAWSPGGREQPQHF. Full variable domain (outside the CDR3, taken from reference TRBV30 and TRBJ1-5): SQTIHQWPATLVQPVGSPLSLECTVEGTSNPNLYWYRQAAGRGLQLLFYSVGIGQISSEVPQNLSASRPQDRQFILSSKKLLLSDSGFYLCAWSPGGREQPQHFGDGTRLSIL.

This clone was detected only a few times. The chain uses TRBV7-9 and TRBJ1-5; TRBD1 matches 8 bases. CDR3 size: 15 residues. Unmatched junction bases numbered 5, after V lost 5 bases and J lost 2 bases. Germline CDR1 and CDR2: SEHNR and FQNEAQ (reference sequence). CDR3 protein: CASSRQGMGNQPQHF. CDR3 sequence (DNA): TGTGCCAGCAGCCGACAGGGGATGGGCAATCAGCCCCAGCATTTT.